The next 7 T cell receptor beta chains were all read from a single sample in a study of cytomegalovirus exposure and HLA in healthy donors (dated by TCRdb to 2017 to 2019). The method behind the library was the immunoSEQ multiplex PCR assay. Drawn from immuneACCESS, this table holds only the in-frame rearrangements with V and J called that TCRdb kept. Clones are partly lost; checked studies trace under half to an unresolved V gene and leave the rest unexplained. Across this sample there are some 150,000 clones, with about 91% seen only once. In total, the top ten clones hold 4.5% to 5.5% of the sample. What was sequenced was PBMCs. Receptors were obtained from a young man in good health and CMV-seropositive.

V and J are TRBV30 and TRBJ1-4, with D uncertain. CDR1 GTSNPN and CDR2 SVGIG come from the germline V gene (reference sequence). The CDR3 has 13 residues. With 2 bases removed from V and 3 bases from J, the gap between germline ends came to 7 bases. The CDR3 DNA reads TGTGCCTGGAGTCACAGTGCTAATGAAAAACTGTTTTTT. The encoded protein is CAWSHSANEKLFF.

In this sample, this clone turned up once. Germline is not matched at one junction end, which may reflect a read error. This chain uses TRBV18 with TRBJ2-5; 13 bases are a match to TRBD2. This CDR3 contains 17 residues. CDR1 is KGHSH and CDR2 is LQKENI in the germline V gene. CDR3 region: CASSPTGLAGVLENQYF. For the CDR3, the DNA is TGTGCCAGCTCACCTACCGGACTAGCGGGGGTACTAGAGAACCAGTACTTC.

This sequence joins TRBV7-9 and TRBJ2-1; TRBD1 aligns across 10 bases. This CDR3 region has 15 residues. The V and J ends lost 7 bases and 4 bases, in that order; junction bases with no gene match: 7. Germline-derived CDR1 and CDR2 are SEHNR and FQNEAQ (reference sequence). CDR3 residues: CASTPGTGVYNEQFF. In DNA form, the CDR3 reads TGTGCCAGCACCCCCGGGACAGGGGTTTACAATGAGCAGTTCTTC.

This clone was picked up many times. The rearrangement joins TRBV6-1 to TRBJ2-7; D might be TRBD1 (5 bases). Germline V gene lookup returns CDR1 MNHNS and CDR2 SASEGT. V was shortened by 2 bases and J by 5 bases, with 13 bases between the two germline ends. CDR3 length equals 14 residues. The chain's CDR3 is CASSEQEGANEQYF. The DNA for the CDR3 is TGTGCCAGCAGTGAACAGGAAGGGGCGAACGAGCAGTACTTC.

The table lists this clone with a few counts. The chain uses TRBV14 and TRBJ1-1; unclear D gene. Germline assignment: CDR1 SGHDN and CDR2 FVKESK. V was shortened by 0 bases and J by 1 base, with 6 bases between the two germline ends. The CDR3 totals 14 residues. CDR3 residues: CASSQEEGNTEAFF. The CDR3, as DNA: TGTGCCAGCAGCCAAGAAGAGGGGAACACTGAAGCTTTCTTT. The full variable domain, its missing parts supplied by reference TRBV14 and TRBJ1-1, is EAGVTQFPSHSVIEKGQTVTLRCDPISGHDNLYWYRRVMGKEIKFLLHFVKESKQDESGMPNNRFLAERTGGTYSTLKVQPAELEDSGVYFCASSQEEGNTEAFFGQGTRLTVV.

The CDR3 region has the DNA TGCGCCAGCAGCTCCGGACTAGCGGGACCAGGGACCCAGTACTTC. This codes for CASSSGLAGPGTQYF. The rearrangement links TRBV5-1 to TRBJ2-5, with TRBD2 identical over 12 bases. Per the germline V gene, CDR1 is SGHRS and CDR2 is YFSETQ. V gave up 3 bases and J gave up 7 bases; unmatched junction bases: 7. The CDR3 extends over 15 amino acids.

The V gene is TRBV6-6, the J gene TRBJ1-4, with 7 bases that match TRBD1. This CDR3 has 14 amino acids. Germline lookup yields CDR1 MNHNY and CDR2 SVGAGI (reference sequence). The trim removed 6 bases at V and 3 bases at J, leaving 4 bases unmatched. In DNA, the CDR3 is TGTGCCAGCAGCGGGACAGACTCTAATGAAAAACTGTTTTTT. This encodes CASSGTDSNEKLFF.